These T cell receptor beta chains were read from a single sample in a study of cytomegalovirus exposure and HLA in healthy donors. This table comes from immunoSEQ multiplex PCR, and its TCRdb copy is limited to in-frame clones, with some not included. This sample has approximately 150,000 clones, with approximately 79% found just once. Material: PBMCs. The receptors shown here come from a woman aged 25 to 39 in good health and CMV-seronegative. Both conserved end residues are part of each CDR3. D genes are given only for firm matches. Rows give clone size only sometimes, using once, few, many, or a class for an expanded clone.

v_call	clone_size	d_call	j_call	cdr3_nt	cdr3_aa
TRBV6-1	NA	NA	TRBJ1-2	TGTGCCAGCAGTCCTGTACAGGGATCCCACGGCTACACCTTC	CASSPVQGSHGYTF
TRBV6-1	once	NA	TRBJ1-1	TGTGCTAGCAGGAGAATCATGAACACTGAAGCTTTCTTT	CASRRIMNTEAFF
TRBV29-1	NA	NA	TRBJ1-1	TGCAGCGTTTTTATCCAGGGGATCGGCACTGAAGCTTTCTTT	CSVFIQGIGTEAFF
TRBV6-5	once	TRBD2	TRBJ2-3	TGTGCCAGCAGCTACGGGGGGGCACGCACAGATACGCAGTATTTT	CASSYGGARTDTQYF
TRBV2	once	TRBD1	TRBJ2-1	TGTGCCAGCAGTGGACAGGGGAATGAGCAGTTCTTC	CASSGQGNEQFF
TRBV7-9	NA	NA	TRBJ2-4	TGTGCCAGCAGCTTATTATCAGGGGAAAACATTCAGTACTTC	CASSLLSGENIQYF
TRBV6-5	NA	TRBD1	TRBJ1-2	TGTGCCAGCAGTCGACAGGGGGACTATGGCTACACCTTC	CASSRQGDYGYTF
TRBV30	NA	NA	TRBJ2-5	TGTGCCTGGAGCGGGAGACGGTACCAAGAGACCCAGTACTTC	CAWSGRRYQETQYF
TRBV2	NA	NA	TRBJ1-2	TGTGCCAGCACCAGACTTGAGGTCTATGGCTACACCTTC	CASTRLEVYGYTF
TRBV9	NA	NA	TRBJ2-5	TGTGCCAGCAGCACCCAGTTACAGGGGAGGGAGACCCAGTACTTC	CASSTQLQGRETQYF
TRBV4-2	NA	TRBD1	TRBJ1-5	TGTGCCAGCAGCGCTCGTTTATTACAGGGGGAGTATAGCAATCAGCCCCAGCATTTT	CASSARLLQGEYSNQPQHF
TRBV11-2	NA	NA	TRBJ1-1	TGTGCCAGCAGTCTTAACACTGAAGCTTTCTTT	CASSLNTEAFF
TRBV9	NA	TRBD1	TRBJ2-2	TGTGCCAGCAGCGTAGCAGGGACAGGGTATCTCGGGGAGCTGTTTTTT	CASSVAGTGYLGELFF
TRBV5-8	NA	TRBD2	TRBJ2-5	TGTGCCAGCAGCTTGGGGACTAGCGGGGAGACCCAGTACTTC	CASSLGTSGETQYF
TRBV5-4	NA	NA	TRBJ2-5	TGTGCCAGCAGCTTGTCCCACAGGGTCCAAGAGACCCAGTACTTC	CASSLSHRVQETQYF
TRBV7-9	NA	NA	TRBJ1-4	TGTGCCAGCAGCTTGGATCCAGGGAATAATGAAAAACTGTTTTTT	CASSLDPGNNEKLFF
TRBV7-2	NA	TRBD2	TRBJ2-5	TGTGCCAGCAGCTTAGCCCCTCCTAGCGGCCCACAAGAGACCCAGTACTTC	CASSLAPPSGPQETQYF
TRBV12-5	NA	NA	TRBJ1-1	TGTGCTAGTGGATGGGGGGGAACTGAAGCTTTCTTT	CASGWGGTEAFF
TRBV4-2	NA	NA	TRBJ2-1	TGTGCCAGCAGCCAAGATCGGCTCGGGACTTCAAGAAACAATGAGCAGTTCTTC	CASSQDRLGTSRNNEQFF
TRBV7-3	NA	NA	TRBJ1-1	TGTGCCAGCAGCTTGGGAGGGGCTGAAGCTTTCTTT	CASSLGGAEAFF
TRBV30	NA	TRBD1	TRBJ1-2	TGTGCCTGGCGCCGAGTCACAGGGGCCCCGGAGATAGGGGACTATGGCTACACCTTC	CAWRRVTGAPEIGDYGYTF
TRBV5-1	NA	NA	TRBJ1-1	TGCGCCAGCAGCTTGAAGGGGTACACTGAAGCTTTCTTT	CASSLKGYTEAFF
TRBV9	NA	TRBD1	TRBJ1-2	TGTGCCAGCAGCGAGGCCCCAGACAGGGCGGACTATGGCTACACCTTC	CASSEAPDRADYGYTF
TRBV9	NA	NA	TRBJ2-1	TGTGCCAGCAGCGTACGGGAGGGACAGGGTCTCCCTGAGGGCAATGAGCAGTTCTTC	CASSVREGQGLPEGNEQFF
TRBV9	NA	NA	TRBJ2-5	TGTGCCAGCAGCGTAAGAGAATTGTCGGGAGAGACCCAGTACTTC	CASSVRELSGETQYF
TRBV10-3	NA	NA	TRBJ2-7	TGTGCCATCAGTGAGCGGGACAACTACGAGCAGTACTTC	CAISERDNYEQYF
TRBV7-2	NA	TRBD2	TRBJ2-3	TGTGCCAGCAGCTTAGGGGCGGGGGGGCCGTCAGATACGCAGTATTTT	CASSLGAGGPSDTQYF
TRBV9	NA	TRBD2	TRBJ2-5	TGTGCCAGCAGCCCGATGGGACTAGCGGGGGTGGAGACCCAGTACTTC	CASSPMGLAGVETQYF
TRBV18	NA	NA	TRBJ1-2	TGTGCCAGCTCACCGGGCAGTAACCTTAACTATGGCTACACCTTC	CASSPGSNLNYGYTF
TRBV11-2	NA	TRBD1	TRBJ2-7	TGTGCCAGCAGCTCGGACAGGGGGCTTGAGCAGTACTTC	CASSSDRGLEQYF
TRBV7-3	NA	NA	TRBJ2-5	TGTGCCAGCAGCTTAGTCGCGGATTTGATGGAGACCCAGTACTTC	CASSLVADLMETQYF
TRBV18	NA	NA	TRBJ1-6	TGTGCCAGCTCACCAGGACAGACTCCTAATTCACCCCTCCACTTT	CASSPGQTPNSPLHF
TRBV2	once	TRBD2	TRBJ2-5	TGTGCCAGCAGTGAATCGTCCCTAGCGGCCCCCGTTGGGGAGACCCAGTACTTC	CASSESSLAAPVGETQYF
TRBV7-2	NA	NA	TRBJ1-2	TGTGCCAGCAGCTTAGCAGGGGATGGCTACACCTTC	CASSLAGDGYTF
TRBV11-2	medium-sized	NA	TRBJ2-3	TGTGCCAGCAGTCCTGGGCCCACAGATACGCAGTATTTT	CASSPGPTDTQYF
TRBV5-4	few	NA	TRBJ1-1	TGTGCCAGCAACTCAGGACTGGGAGACACTGAAGCTTTCTTT	CASNSGLGDTEAFF
TRBV5-4	NA	TRBD1	TRBJ1-1	TGTGCCAGCAGCTCTCCCCCGGGACAGGGGAAGGGGAACACTGAAGCTTTCTTT	CASSSPPGQGKGNTEAFF
TRBV5-8	NA	NA	TRBJ2-5	TGTGCCAGCAGCTTGCACGGCGGAGAATCGGCCCAAGAGACCCAGTACTTC	CASSLHGGESAQETQYF
TRBV6-5	once	NA	TRBJ1-2	TGTGCCAGCAGTCCTCCCGGTCCTGGCTACACCTTC	CASSPPGPGYTF
TRBV5-1	few	TRBD1	TRBJ1-5	TGCGCCAGCAGCTTGGCCGGGCAGGGGGGTCAGCCCCAGCATTTT	CASSLAGQGGQPQHF
TRBV18	NA	NA	TRBJ1-5	TGTGCCAGCTCTCTCGGGACCGCGGGACAGCCCCAGCATTTT	CASSLGTAGQPQHF
TRBV2	NA	TRBD1	TRBJ2-7	TGTGCCAGTACAACGGGACAGGTCTACGAGCAGTACTTC	CASTTGQVYEQYF
TRBV6-5	NA	TRBD1	TRBJ1-2	TGTGCCAGCAGTTACTCGGGACAGGGGTATGGCTACACCTTC	CASSYSGQGYGYTF
TRBV5-5	NA	NA	TRBJ2-3	TGTGCCAGCAGCTCACTACTCACAGATACGCAGTATTTT	CASSSLLTDTQYF
TRBV4-3	NA	NA	TRBJ1-2	TGCGCCAGCAGCCAAGGTACTGAAGCTAACTATGGCTACACCTTC	CASSQGTEANYGYTF
TRBV18	NA	NA	TRBJ2-7	TGTGCCAGCTCACCGGACAGATCCTCCTACGAGCAGTACTTC	CASSPDRSSYEQYF
TRBV11-2	NA	NA	TRBJ1-1	TGTGCCAGCAGCTTAGTTGGGGGGGACACTGAAGCTTTCTTT	CASSLVGGDTEAFF
TRBV2	NA	NA	TRBJ2-1	TGTGCCAGCAGTGGACTCCTAGGAATAGGCAATGAGCAGTTCTTC	CASSGLLGIGNEQFF
TRBV5-1	NA	NA	TRBJ1-1	TGCGCCAGCAGCTTGGGGACAGTGGTCTCTGAAGCTTTCTTT	CASSLGTVVSEAFF
TRBV11-2	once	NA	TRBJ2-7	TGTGCCAGCAGCTTAGAGGGGGGACCCTACGAGCAGTACTTC	CASSLEGGPYEQYF
TRBV18	NA	NA	TRBJ2-6	TGTGCCAGCTCACCGACAACAGGGACCTATAACCCCTCTGGGGCCAACGTCCTGACTTTC	CASSPTTGTYNPSGANVLTF